The 11 T cell receptor beta chains given below trace back to one sample, sequenced in a study of sequential checkpoint blockade in melanoma. Treatment reported: randomized to nivolumab then ipilimumab (arm A) or the reverse (arm B). Sequencing used immunoSEQ multiplex PCR; TCRdb keeps in-frame clones, though not all of them. The repertoire consists of 7,500 to 8,500 clones, with roughly 70% occurring once and the leading ten covering approximately 50%. Sequencing was performed on CD8+ T cells sorted from blood (inferred from file names), taken from a patient given nivolumab and ipilimumab in sequence. The origin of the receptors is a human patient with melanoma. Some clones in this sample may be carry-over from other donors' samples.

The genes are TRBV7-9 and TRBJ1-2, with D hard to call. Germline V gene lookup returns CDR1 SEHNR and CDR2 FQNEAQ (reference sequence). The CDR3 extends over 13 amino acids. Deletions cut 2 bases from V and 8 bases from J, with 12 bases between. CDR3 coding DNA: TGTGCCAGCAGCTTAACGGGGAATGGCGGCTACACCTTC. It yields the protein CASSLTGNGGYTF.

Written as DNA, the CDR3 is TGTGCCAGCAGCGCCCGCGATAGGGGTGAGCAGTACTTC. It encodes CASSARDRGEQYF. The chain employs TRBV9 and TRBJ2-7; a weak D match, TRBD1 (5 bases). Trimming took 3 bases from V and 7 from J, leaving 14 bases between them. This CDR3 is 13 amino acids long. From germline, CDR1 is SGDLS and CDR2 YYNGEE.

The chain links TRBV5-8 to TRBJ2-7; 7 bases align to TRBD1. V lost 4 bases, J lost 2 bases, and 9 bases stayed unmatched. Germline loops: CDR1 SGHTS, CDR2 YDEGEE. This CDR3 comprises 15 residues. The CDR3 DNA reads as TGTGCCAGCAGCCCCCGGACAGGCCTAACCTACGAGCAGTACTTC. Its translation: CASSPRTGLTYEQYF. Using reference TRBV5-8 and TRBJ2-7 for the parts outside the CDR3, the full variable domain is EAGVTQSPTHLIKTRGQQATLRCSPISGHTSVYWYQQALGLGLQFLLWYDEGEERNRGNFPPRFSGRQFPNYSSELNVNALELEDSALYLCASSPRTGLTYEQYFGPGTRLTVT.

The chain has TRBV11-2 and TRBJ2-7; D is undetermined. The germline V gene encodes CDR1 SGHAT and CDR2 FQNNGV. This CDR3 is 11 amino acids long. The ends were cut back, 5 bases at V and 3 bases at J, with 5 bases in the middle. CDR3 bases: TGTGCCAGCAGCCTCTACTACGAGCAGTACTTC. Amino acids: CASSLYYEQYF. The full variable domain, rest sourced from reference TRBV11-2 and TRBJ2-7, is EAGVAQSPRYKIIEKRQSVAFWCNPISGHATLYWYQQILGQGPKLLIQFQNNGVVDDSQLPKDRFSAERLKGVDSTLKIQPAKLEDSAVYLCASSLYYEQYFGPGTRLTVT.

Concerning this clone itself: Other DNA variants within this sample encode the same CDR3. The chain employs TRBV27 and TRBJ1-6, with 10 bases aligning to TRBD1. Germline V gene sequence: CDR1 MNHEY, CDR2 SMNVEV (reference sequence). The CDR3 sequence is 15 residues long. V lost 4 bases, J lost 6 bases, and 3 bases stayed unmatched. CDR3 in amino acids: CASSSRDRGNSPLHF. Here the CDR3 DNA reads TGTGCCAGCAGTTCCCGGGACAGGGGTAATTCACCCCTCCACTTT.

This clone appeared a few times. A much larger clonotype is one base distant, so this may be a read error. The V call is TRBV7-9, the J call TRBJ1-5; tentative D call: TRBD1 (5 bases). The ends were cut back, 3 bases at V and 5 bases at J, with 8 bases in the middle. The V gene's germline CDR1 is SEHNR and CDR2 FQNEAQ (reference sequence). The CDR3 has 13 residues. CDR3 sequence (DNA): TGTGCCAGCAGCTTGGAAGGGGATCAGCCCCAGCATTTT. Translation gives CASSLEGDQPQHF. Using reference TRBV7-9 and TRBJ1-5 for the parts outside the CDR3, the full variable domain is DTGVSQNPRHKITKRGQNVTFRCDPISEHNRLYWYRQTLGQGPEFLTYFQNEAQLEKSRLLSDRFSAERPKGSFSTLEIQRTEQGDSAMYLCASSLEGDQPQHFGDGTRLSIL.

J is TRBJ2-7 and V is TRBV4-1, with a tentative D call TRBD2 (5 bases). This CDR3 has 12 residues. Trimming pared 1 base from V and 7 bases from J, leaving 8 bases between. Germline CDR1 reads MGHRA; CDR2 reads YSYEKL. The CDR3 region is CASSQGTREQYF. CDR3 DNA sequence: TGCGCCAGCAGCCAAGGGACTCGTGAGCAGTACTTC.

Details on this clone: Other DNA sequences within the sample encode an identical CDR3. The chain employs TRBV7-2 and TRBJ1-5; no firm D call. CDR3 size: 14 residues. From germline, CDR1 is SGHTA and CDR2 FQGNSA. Trimming removed 2 bases at V and 0 bases at J, with 5 bases between. CDR3 in amino acids: CASSLTVSNQPQHF. DNA for the CDR3: TGTGCCAGCAGCTTAACAGTTAGCAATCAGCCCCAGCATTTT.

The chain's CDR3 is CASSPPGETEQYF. CDR3 sequence (DNA): TGTGCCAGCAGCCCTCCGGGGGAGACCGAGCAGTACTTC. The chain couples TRBV7-6 to TRBJ2-7, with D perhaps matching TRBD2 (6 bases). In germline, CDR1 is SGHVS, CDR2 FNYEAQ. Trimming stripped 5 bases from V and 6 bases from J, with 14 bases between. The CDR3 consists of 13 residues.

V and J are TRBV7-9 and TRBJ1-1, with D perhaps TRBD1 (6 bases). Germline V gives CDR1 SEHNR, CDR2 FQNEAQ (reference sequence). Trimming removed 5 bases from V and 5 bases from J, with 9 bases in between. CDR3 size: 12 residues. CDR3 nucleotide sequence: TGTGCCAGCAGCCGAGACAGGACTGAAGCTTTCTTT. Its protein is CASSRDRTEAFF.

DNA for the CDR3: TGCGCCAGCAGCCAAGATCTGGAGAATATGAACACTGAAGCTTTCTTT. Amino acids: CASSQDLENMNTEAFF. V usage is TRBV4-1 and J usage is TRBJ1-1; no firm D call. This CDR3 is 16 amino acids long. Germline CDR1 is MGHRA and CDR2 is YSYEKL. The V and J ends lost 0 bases and 0 bases respectively, with 11 bases between them.